The present T cell receptor beta chain was sequenced within a study of CD8 T cells in ankylosing spondylitis. The study's findings and limits: Reactive arthritis synovial fluid and blood were previously reported to contain some motif variants. Researchers reportedly found disease-linked clones significantly enriched in matched ankylosing spondylitis synovial fluid. About 8 highly homologous variants made up a TCR beta motif that seemed to typify ankylosing spondylitis blood.

Comment on this clonotype: Its antigen is not identified.

The V gene's germline CDR1 is DFQATT and CDR2 SNEGSKA (reference sequence). Trimming cost V 6 bases and J 3 bases; bases outside gene matches: 7. The CDR3 consists of 14 residues. TCRdb recomputed calls from the 5' RACE reads with MiXCR, one row per CDR3 protein. The sample shows roughly 200,000 distinct CDR3 sequences, about a quarter of them seen only once. This chain links TRBV20-1 with TRBJ2-7; 11 bases are a match to TRBD2. Sequenced sample: blood, either unsorted or a sorted T cell fraction (not recorded which). The clonotype was recovered from a male donor with ankylosing spondylitis or in good health (not recorded which). CDR3: CSAKTSGRDYEQYF. The CDR3 nucleotides read TGCAGTGCCAAAACTAGCGGGAGAGACTACGAGCAGTACTTC.